The sequence of this T cell receptor beta chain was determined in a study of cytomegalovirus exposure and HLA in healthy donors. Turning to the study itself: Of some 360 genotyped donors, about 81% clustered with self-reported Caucasian donors. Study-wide results and limits: There were under 200 TCR beta chains listed as cytomegalovirus-associated. Cytomegalovirus status, reportedly, was diagnosed with high specificity and sensitivity by the classifier.

Losses at the gene ends were 4 bases for V and 3 bases for J; bases not matched to a gene: 2. The germline V gene encodes CDR1 MNHNS and CDR2 SASEGT. This CDR3 is 14 amino acids long. The PCR had 60 Vbeta and 13 Jbeta primers. The repertoire was sequenced with immunoSEQ multiplex PCR; TCRdb's copy has only in-frame clones and lacks some. The data hold 100,000 or so clones, with about 79% observed a single time. For this clone: Antigen: not known.

The donors gave bone marrow, and they were healthy. Material for sequencing was PBMCs. The genes are TRBV6-1 and TRBJ1-1; 10 bases line up with TRBD1. The TCR sequence derives from a woman between 18 and 29 years old in good health and CMV-seronegative. The CDR3 sequence is CASSVGTGDTEAFF. Written as DNA, the CDR3 is TGTGCCAGCAGTGTAGGGACAGGGGACACTGAAGCTTTCTTT.